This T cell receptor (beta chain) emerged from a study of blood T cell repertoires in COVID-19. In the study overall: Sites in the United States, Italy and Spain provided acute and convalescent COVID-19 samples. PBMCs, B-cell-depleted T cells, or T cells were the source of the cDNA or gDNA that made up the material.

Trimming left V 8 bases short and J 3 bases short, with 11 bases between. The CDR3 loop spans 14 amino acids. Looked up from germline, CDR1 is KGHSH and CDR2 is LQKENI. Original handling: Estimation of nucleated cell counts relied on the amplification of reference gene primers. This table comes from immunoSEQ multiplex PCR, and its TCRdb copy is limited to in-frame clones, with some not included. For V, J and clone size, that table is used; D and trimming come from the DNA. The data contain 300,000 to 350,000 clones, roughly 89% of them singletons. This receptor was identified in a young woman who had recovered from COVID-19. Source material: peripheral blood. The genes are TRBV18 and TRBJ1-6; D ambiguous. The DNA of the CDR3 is TGTGCCAGCGCCCCAGGAGGCTATAATTCACCCCTCCACTTT. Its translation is CASAPGGYNSPLHF.